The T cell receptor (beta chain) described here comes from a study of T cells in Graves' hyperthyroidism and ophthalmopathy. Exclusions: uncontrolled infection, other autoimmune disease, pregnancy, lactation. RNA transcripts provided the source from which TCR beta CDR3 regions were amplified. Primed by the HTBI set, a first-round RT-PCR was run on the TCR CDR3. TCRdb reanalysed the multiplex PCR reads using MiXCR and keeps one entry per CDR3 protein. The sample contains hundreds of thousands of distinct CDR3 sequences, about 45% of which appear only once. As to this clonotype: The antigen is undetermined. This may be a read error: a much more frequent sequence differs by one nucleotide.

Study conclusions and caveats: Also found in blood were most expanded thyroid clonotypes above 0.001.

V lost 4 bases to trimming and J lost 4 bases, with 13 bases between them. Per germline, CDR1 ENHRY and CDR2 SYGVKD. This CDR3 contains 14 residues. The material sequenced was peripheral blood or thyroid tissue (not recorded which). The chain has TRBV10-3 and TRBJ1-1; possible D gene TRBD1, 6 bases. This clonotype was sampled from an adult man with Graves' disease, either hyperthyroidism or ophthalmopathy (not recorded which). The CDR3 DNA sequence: TGTGCCATCAGTGCGGACAGCGAACGCACTGAAGCTTTCTTT. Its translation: CAISADSERTEAFF.